This is a list of T cell receptor beta chains from one sample in a study of blood T cell repertoires in COVID-19. Assay: immunoSEQ multiplex PCR; the TCRdb copy retains only in-frame clones and omits some. The sample consists of approximately 300,000 clones, 92% of them appearing once. The sequencing input was PBMCs or T cells enriched from blood (not recorded which). These receptors were taken from a young woman who had recovered from COVID-19. Each CDR3 is given with its conserved first and last residue. D genes are given only for firm matches. The size of a clone is reported for some rows only, either as once, few or many, or as a class for expanded clones.

J gene,V gene,clone size,D gene,CDR3 DNA,CDR3 protein
TRBJ2-2,TRBV10-3,.,.,TGTGCCATCAGTGAGTCCTGGGCGGGGGAGCTGTTTTTT,CAISESWAGELFF
TRBJ1-1,TRBV20-1,once,.,TGCAGTGCTAGTGAGACAGGGAACACTGAAGCTTTCTTT,CSASETGNTEAFF
TRBJ1-4,TRBV4-2,once,TRBD1,TGTGCCAGCAGCCAAGAGACAGGGACGGGCGAAAAACTGTTTTTT,CASSQETGTGEKLFF
TRBJ1-2,TRBV7-9,.,TRBD1,TGTGCCAGCAGCCGGGACAGATCGGGCTATGGCTACACCTTC,CASSRDRSGYGYTF
TRBJ1-1,TRBV10-3,.,.,TGTGCCATCAGTGATTCCTGGGAGACGGCGACTGGGGCTTTCTTT,CAISDSWETATGAFF
TRBJ2-5,TRBV28,.,.,TGTGCCAGCAGGGGCAAACAAGAGACCCAGTACTTC,CASRGKQETQYF
TRBJ2-3,TRBV6-2/TRBV6-3,.,.,TGTGCCAGCAGTTACATCGTGCTAGGTCCCGGCACAGATACGCAGTATTTT,CASSYIVLGPGTDTQYF
TRBJ1-2,TRBV18,once,TRBD1,TGTGCCAGCTCAAGGACAGGGAATGGCTACACCTTC,CASSRTGNGYTF
TRBJ2-7,TRBV11-2,.,.,TGTGCCAGCAGCTTAGATTCGTGGCGGGACTCCTACGAGCAGTACTTC,CASSLDSWRDSYEQYF
TRBJ2-1,TRBV7-3,.,TRBD2,TGTGCCAGCAGCCCCAGGACTAGCGGGGATGAGCAGTTCTTC,CASSPRTSGDEQFF
TRBJ2-7,TRBV11-2,.,TRBD1,TGTGCCAGCAGCATACCGGACAGGGGTCGCGACGAGCAGTACTTC,CASSIPDRGRDEQYF
TRBJ2-5,TRBV7-9,.,.,TGTGCCAGCAGCCCGAGAGAGACCCAGTACTTC,CASSPRETQYF
TRBJ2-7,TRBV5-5,few,TRBD1,TGTGCCAGCAGCTTGACAGGGGACGAGCAGTACTTC,CASSLTGDEQYF
TRBJ2-7,TRBV5-1,.,.,TGCGCCAGCAGCAACCGGGTCTCCCGCCACGGGGAGCAGTACTTC,CASSNRVSRHGEQYF
TRBJ1-6,TRBV3-1/TRBV3-2,.,.,TGTGCCAGCAGCCAATCGGAGGATTCACCCCTCCACTTT,CASSQSEDSPLHF
TRBJ1-2,TRBV4-3,.,.,TGCGCCAGCAGCCAAGGCACCCAGGGCTATGGCTACACCTTC,CASSQGTQGYGYTF
TRBJ2-2,TRBV28,once,.,TGTGCCAGCAGTTTCAGCGACACCGGGGAGCTGTTTTTT,CASSFSDTGELFF
TRBJ2-2,TRBV29-1,.,.,TGCAGCGTGGTTCGGCGGGGATCGAACACCGGGGAGCTGTTTTTT,CSVVRRGSNTGELFF
TRBJ1-5,TRBV7-8,.,.,TGTGCCAGCAGCTTAGGGACAGATCAGCCCCAGCATTTT,CASSLGTDQPQHF
TRBJ2-7,TRBV28,.,TRBD1,TGTGCCAGCAGCGCTCCCGGGACAGGGCGATCCTACGAGCAGTACTTC,CASSAPGTGRSYEQYF
TRBJ1-1,TRBV2,.,TRBD1,TGTGCCAGCAGACCGGACACAGGGGATGGCACTGAAGCTTTCTTT,CASRPDTGDGTEAFF
TRBJ1-2,TRBV5-1,.,TRBD1,TGCGCCAGCAGCCCGCAACGGGACAGAAGCTTATCTGGCTACACCTTC,CASSPQRDRSLSGYTF
TRBJ2-7,TRBV6-5,.,TRBD2,TGTGCCAGCAAAGGGAGGGCATACTCCTACGAGCAGTACTTC,CASKGRAYSYEQYF
TRBJ2-7,TRBV4-3,.,TRBD2,TGCGCCAGCAGCCGTCAACTAGCGGGAGGTACCTACGAGCAGTACTTC,CASSRQLAGGTYEQYF
TRBJ1-5,TRBV19,once,.,TGTGCCAGTACTACGACGGGGAATCAGCCCCAGCATTTT,CASTTTGNQPQHF
TRBJ1-2,TRBV10-3,once,TRBD1,TGTGCCATCACTACAGGGGCGGATGGCTACACCTTC,CAITTGADGYTF
TRBJ1-2,TRBV19,once,.,TGTGCCAGTAGTATAACTCCAGTACAGGGCGTGGGCGACTATGGCTACACCTTC,CASSITPVQGVGDYGYTF